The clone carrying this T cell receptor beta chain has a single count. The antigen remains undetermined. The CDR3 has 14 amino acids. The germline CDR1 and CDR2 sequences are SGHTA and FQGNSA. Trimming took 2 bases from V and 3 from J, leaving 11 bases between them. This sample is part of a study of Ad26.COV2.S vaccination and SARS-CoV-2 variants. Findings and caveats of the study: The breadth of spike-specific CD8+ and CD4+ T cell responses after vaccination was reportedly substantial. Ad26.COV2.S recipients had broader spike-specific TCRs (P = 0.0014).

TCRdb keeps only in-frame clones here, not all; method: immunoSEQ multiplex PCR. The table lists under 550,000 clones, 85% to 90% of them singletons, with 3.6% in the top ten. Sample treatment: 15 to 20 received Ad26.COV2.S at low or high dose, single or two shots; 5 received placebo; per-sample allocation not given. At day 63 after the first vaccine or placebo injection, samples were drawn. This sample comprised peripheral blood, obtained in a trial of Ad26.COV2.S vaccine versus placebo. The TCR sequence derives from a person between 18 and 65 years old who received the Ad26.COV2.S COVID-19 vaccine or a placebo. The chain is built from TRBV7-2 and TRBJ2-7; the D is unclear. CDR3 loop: CASSLRVSDYEQYF. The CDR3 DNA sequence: TGTGCCAGCAGCTTACGGGTGTCAGACTACGAGCAGTACTTC.